This TCR beta chain was observed in a study of blood T cell repertoires in COVID-19. All recovered Cohort 3 donors got two negative PCRs, got clearance, or saw symptom resolution. Clones were sequenced by immunoSEQ multiplex PCR, and TCRdb holds only the in-frame ones, with some missing. The table includes about 400,000 clones, roughly 86% detected once. V was clipped by 5 bases and J by 11 bases; unmatched bases: 20. Germline CDR1 is SEHNR and CDR2 is FQNEAQ (reference sequence). The CDR3 is 18 amino acids. This sequence was found in a woman aged 30 to 39 who had recovered from COVID-19. V usage is TRBV7-9 and J usage is TRBJ2-1, with 11 bases that match TRBD2. The sequenced material came from PBMCs or T cells enriched from blood (not recorded which). CDR3 sequence: CASSPRPGGGLAGGQQFF. DNA for the CDR3: TGTGCCAGCAGCCCTAGGCCGGGGGGTGGGCTAGCGGGAGGTCAGCAGTTCTTC.